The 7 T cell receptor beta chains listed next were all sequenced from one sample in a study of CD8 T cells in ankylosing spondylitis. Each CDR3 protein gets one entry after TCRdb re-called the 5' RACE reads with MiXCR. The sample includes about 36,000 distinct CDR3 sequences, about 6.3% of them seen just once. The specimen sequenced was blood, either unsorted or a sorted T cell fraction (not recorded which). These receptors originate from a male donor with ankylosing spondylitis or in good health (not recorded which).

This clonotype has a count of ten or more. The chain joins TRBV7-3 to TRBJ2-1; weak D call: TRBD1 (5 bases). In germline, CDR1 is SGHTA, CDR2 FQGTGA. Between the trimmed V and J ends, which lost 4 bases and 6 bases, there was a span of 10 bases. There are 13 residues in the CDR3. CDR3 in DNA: TGTGCCAGCAGCTCCTCAGGGTTCAATGAGCAGTTCTTC. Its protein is CASSSSGFNEQFF.

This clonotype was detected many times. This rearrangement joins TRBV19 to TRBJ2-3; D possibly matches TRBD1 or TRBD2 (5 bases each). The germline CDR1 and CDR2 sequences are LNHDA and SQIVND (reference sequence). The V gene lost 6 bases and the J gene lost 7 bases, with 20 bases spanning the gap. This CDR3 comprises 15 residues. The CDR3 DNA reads TGTGCCAGTAGCAACCGGGACCCGGGGCGGTATACGCAGTATTTT. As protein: CASSNRDPGRYTQYF.

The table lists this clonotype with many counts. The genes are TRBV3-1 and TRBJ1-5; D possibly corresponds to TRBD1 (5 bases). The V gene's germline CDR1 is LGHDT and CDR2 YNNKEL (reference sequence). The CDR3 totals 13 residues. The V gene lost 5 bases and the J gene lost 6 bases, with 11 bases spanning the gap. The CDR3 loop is CASSSKRGQPQHF. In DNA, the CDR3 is TGTGCCAGCAGCTCTAAGAGGGGTCAGCCCCAGCATTTT.

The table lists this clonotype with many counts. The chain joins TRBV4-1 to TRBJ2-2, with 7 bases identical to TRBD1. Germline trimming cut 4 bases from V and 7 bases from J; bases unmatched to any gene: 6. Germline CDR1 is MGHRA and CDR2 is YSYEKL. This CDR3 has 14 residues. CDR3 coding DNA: TGCGCCAGCAGCCCTATAACAGGGGTCGGGGAGCTGTTTTTT. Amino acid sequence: CASSPITGVGELFF.

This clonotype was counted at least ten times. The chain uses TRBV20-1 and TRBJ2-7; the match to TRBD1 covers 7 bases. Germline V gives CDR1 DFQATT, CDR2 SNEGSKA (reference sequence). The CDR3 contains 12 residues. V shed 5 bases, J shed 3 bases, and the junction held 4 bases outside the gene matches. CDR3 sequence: CSAYPGGYEQYF. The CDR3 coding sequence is TGCAGTGCTTACCCAGGGGGCTACGAGCAGTACTTC.

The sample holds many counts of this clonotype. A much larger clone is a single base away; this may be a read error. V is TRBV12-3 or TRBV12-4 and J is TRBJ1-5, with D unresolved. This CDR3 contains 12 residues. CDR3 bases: TGTGCCAACAGTTTTCGGTATCAGCCCCAGCATTTT. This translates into CANSFRYQPQHF.

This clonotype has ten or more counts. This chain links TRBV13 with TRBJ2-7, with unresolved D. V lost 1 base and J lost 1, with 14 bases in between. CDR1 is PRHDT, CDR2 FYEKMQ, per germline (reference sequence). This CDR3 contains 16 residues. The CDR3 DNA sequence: TGTGCCAGCAGCTTAGCAGCTTCTTCGCCGTCCTACGAGCAGTACTTC. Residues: CASSLAASSPSYEQYF.